The present T cell receptor beta chain was sequenced within a study of T-cell memory formation after mild COVID-19. Study findings and constraints: Pre-infection memory already had some responding clones, implying cross-reactive memory joined.

TCRdb used MiXCR to reprocess the 5' RACE reads, holding one entry per CDR3 protein. The sample holds hundreds of thousands of distinct CDR3 sequences, about a fifth seen once. CDR1 is SGHAT and CDR2 is FQNNGV in the germline V gene. The V segment lost 3 bases and the J segment 5 bases; nucleotides outside the gene matches: 8. The CDR3 runs 15 residues. This clonotype was seen a few times. Its antigen is not identified. J is TRBJ1-2 and V is TRBV11-2; 8 bases align to TRBD1. Sequenced: PBMCs or a T cell subset sorted from them (not recorded which). The TCR was taken from an adult woman who had mild COVID-19 (a few samples of this study predate the infection). Cell type and time point are not known. CDR3 amino acids: CASSFTDRGRYGYTF. Here the CDR3 DNA reads TGTGCCAGCAGCTTTACTGACAGGGGACGTTATGGCTACACCTTC.